This T cell receptor beta chain was profiled in a study of blood T cells in healthy people across ages. CDR3 length: 18 residues. With V trimmed by 0 bases and J by 0 bases, 5 bases remained unmatched. Germline values: CDR1 LGHNA, CDR2 YSLEER. About this clonotype: Its antigen is currently unknown.

For the second PCR, which ran for 7 to 11 cycles, a sample-barcoded 5' primer and a J-beta primer mix were used. TCRdb analysed the 5' RACE reads with MiXCR anew, one entry per CDR3 protein. The sample holds approximately 800,000 distinct CDR3 sequences, about 42% seen once. Regarding the study as a whole: Strong correlation linked observed beta diversity and percent naive T cells.

The TCR originated in an elderly man in good health. The source material was blood. J is TRBJ2-3 and V is TRBV4-3; the match to TRBD2 covers 11 bases. CDR3 residues: CASSQELAGVGSTDTQYF. The CDR3, as DNA: TGCGCCAGCAGCCAAGAACTAGCGGGAGTAGGAAGCACAGATACGCAGTATTTT.